The clone carrying this TCR beta chain was counted a single time. Its antigen is unknown. This sample stems from a study of T cell repertoires in cytomegalovirus infection. General study findings and limits: The response measured ex vivo was dominated by TCR beta clonotypes (HLA-C-restricted and CMV-specific).

TCRdb fed the reads into MiXCR, producing one record per CDR3 protein. The table lists around 750,000 distinct CDR3 sequences, approximately 29% of them singletons. Trimming took off 4 bases at V and 2 bases at J, with 9 bases between the two ends. Germline V lookup: CDR1 MGHRA, CDR2 YSYEKL. There are 13 residues in the CDR3. Here the sequenced sample was cultured CD8+ T cells from PBMCs, taken from culture after CMV antigen stimulation. V and J are TRBV4-1 and TRBJ2-7, with TRBD2 as a possible D gene (5 bases). The TCR was taken from a human donor in good health (CMV status not recorded). Some clones in this sample may be carry-over from other donors' samples. The CDR3 loop reads CASSPDFTYEQYF. The CDR3 DNA sequence: TGCGCCAGCAGCCCGGACTTCACCTACGAGCAGTACTTC.